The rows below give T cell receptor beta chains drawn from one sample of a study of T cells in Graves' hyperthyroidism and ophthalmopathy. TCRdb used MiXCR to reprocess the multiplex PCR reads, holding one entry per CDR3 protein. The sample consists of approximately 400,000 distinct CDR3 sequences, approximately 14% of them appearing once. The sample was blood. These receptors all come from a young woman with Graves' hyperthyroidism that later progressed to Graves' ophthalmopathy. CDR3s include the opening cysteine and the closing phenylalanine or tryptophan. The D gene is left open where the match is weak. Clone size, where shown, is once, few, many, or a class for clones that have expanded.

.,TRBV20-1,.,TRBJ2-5,TGCAGTGCTAGAGTAAAAGAGACCCAGTACTTC,CSARVKETQYF
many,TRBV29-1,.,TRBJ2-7,TGCAGCGACGACAGGTACTACGAGCAGTACTTC,CSDDRYYEQYF
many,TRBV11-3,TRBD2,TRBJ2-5,TGTGCCAGTGGGACTACCCAAGAGACCCAGTACTTC,CASGTTQETQYF
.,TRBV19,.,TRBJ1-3,TGTGCCAGTAGAATCGGAAACACCATATATTTT,CASRIGNTIYF
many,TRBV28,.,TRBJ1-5,TGTGCCAGCAGTTTAGCTGGGGGGATTGGTCGGCCCCAGCATTTT,CASSLAGGIGRPQHF
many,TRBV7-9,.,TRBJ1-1,TGTGCCAGCAGCTTAGGGTTGAGTACGGTGAACACTGAAGCTTTCTTT,CASSLGLSTVNTEAFF
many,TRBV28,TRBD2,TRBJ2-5,TGTGCCAGCACCCCGGGACTAGCGGGAACAGAGACCCAGTACTTC,CASTPGLAGTETQYF
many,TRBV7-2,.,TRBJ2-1,TGTGCCAGCAGCTTGGGACTTAACTCCTACAATGAGCAGTTCTTC,CASSLGLNSYNEQFF
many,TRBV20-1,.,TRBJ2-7,TGCAGTGCTGAGGCCCCAGGCATCTCCTACGAGCAGTACTTC,CSAEAPGISYEQYF
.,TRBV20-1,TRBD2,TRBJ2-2,TGCAGTGCTAGGGGTAGCGGGAGTGGGACCGGGGAGCTGTTTTTT,CSARGSGSGTGELFF
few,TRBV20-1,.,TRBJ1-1,TGCAGTGCTAGAGCCCGGCCGGAAATGAACACTGAAGCTTTCTTT,CSARARPEMNTEAFF
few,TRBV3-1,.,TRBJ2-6,TGTGCCAGCAGCCAAGGAATGGGTCTTGGGGACCTGACTTTC,CASSQGMGLGDLTF
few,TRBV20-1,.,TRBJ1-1,TGCAGTGCTCTGTCAGGGGAAGCTTTCTTT,CSALSGEAFF
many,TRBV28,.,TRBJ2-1,TGTGCCAGCAGTTTATGGCGCGTGGACAGACCCTACAATGAGCAGTTCTTC,CASSLWRVDRPYNEQFF
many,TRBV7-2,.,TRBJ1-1,TGTGCCAGCAGCCGGAGGACAGCTATGAACACTGAAGCTTTCTTT,CASSRRTAMNTEAFF
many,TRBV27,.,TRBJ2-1,TGTGCCAGCAAGGTGACGGGATCCGACTACAATGAGCAGTTCTTC,CASKVTGSDYNEQFF
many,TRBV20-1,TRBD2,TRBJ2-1,TGCAGTGCTTGGACTAGCGGGAGCAATGAGCAGTTCTTC,CSAWTSGSNEQFF
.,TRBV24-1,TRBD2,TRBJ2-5,TGTGCCACCGGGGCGGGAGGACCTCAAGAGACCCAGTACTTC,CATGAGGPQETQYF
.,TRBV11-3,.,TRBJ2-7,TGTGCCAGCAGCTGGGGACTCGAAGGGGAGCAGTACTTC,CASSWGLEGEQYF
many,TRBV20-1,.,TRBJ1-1,TGCAGTGCTAGGGGACTCACGAACACTGAAGCTTTCTTT,CSARGLTNTEAFF
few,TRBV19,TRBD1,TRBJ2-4,TGTGCCAGTACCGCGGACAGGACGATAGCCAAAAACATTCAGTACTTC,CASTADRTIAKNIQYF
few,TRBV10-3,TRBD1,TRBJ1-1,TGTGCCTCGGGACAGGGTATCGAAGCTTTCTTT,CASGQGIEAFF
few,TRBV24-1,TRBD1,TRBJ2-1,TGTGCCACCAGTGATCCAACCACAGGGGGCAATGAGCAGTTCTTC,CATSDPTTGGNEQFF
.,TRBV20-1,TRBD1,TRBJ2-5,TGCAGTGCTAGAGCCCAGGGGGCGGAGGAGACCCAGTACTTC,CSARAQGAEETQYF
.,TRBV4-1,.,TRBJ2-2,TGCGCCAGCAGCCAAAGCCCCGCGGGACAGGGGGAGCTGTTTTTT,CASSQSPAGQGELFF
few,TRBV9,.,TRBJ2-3,TGTGCCAGCAGCGTAGGTTCGGGGCAAGCAGATACGCAGTATTTT,CASSVGSGQADTQYF
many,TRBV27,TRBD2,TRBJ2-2,TGTGCCAGCAGTCACGGGACTAGCGGGAGTCCCGGGGAGCTGTTTTTT,CASSHGTSGSPGELFF
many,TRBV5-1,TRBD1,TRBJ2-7,TGCGCCAGCAGCTTGGGGGTTGTGGGACAGGGCCACGAGCAGTACTTC,CASSLGVVGQGHEQYF
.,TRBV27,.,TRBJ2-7,TGTGCCAGCAGTTTACTCCAGGCACCCTACGAGCAGTACTTC,CASSLLQAPYEQYF
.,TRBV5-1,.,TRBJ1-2,TGCGCCAGCAGCCCGGGGGACATTCTCCCCGGCTACACCTTC,CASSPGDILPGYTF
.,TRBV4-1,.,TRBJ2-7,TGCGCCAGCAGCCAAGAGTGGGGATCGAATGAGCAGTACTTC,CASSQEWGSNEQYF
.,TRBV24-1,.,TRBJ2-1,TGTGCCACCAGTGCTGCCGGGCAGGGGATGTTCAATGAGCAGTTCTTC,CATSAAGQGMFNEQFF
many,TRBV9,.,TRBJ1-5,TGTGCCAGCAGCGTAGCTGGAGAATCGAATCAGCCCCAGCATTTT,CASSVAGESNQPQHF
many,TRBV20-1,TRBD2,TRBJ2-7,TGCAGTGCTAGCCTTTCACTAGCGGGAGAAGGCGAGCAGTACTTC,CSASLSLAGEGEQYF
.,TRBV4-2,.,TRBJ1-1,TGTGCCAGCGGGAGCCCGGGGAGGAGGGGGAACACTGAAGCTTTCTTT,CASGSPGRRGNTEAFF
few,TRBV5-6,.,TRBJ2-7,TGTGCCAGCAGCCCGGACCCTTCCTACAAGCAGTACTTC,CASSPDPSYKQYF
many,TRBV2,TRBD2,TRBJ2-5,TGTGCCAGCAGGGGGGAACTAGCGGGAGGCCCAAGGACCCAGTACTTC,CASRGELAGGPRTQYF
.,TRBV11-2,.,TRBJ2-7,TGTGCCAGCAGCCTTTCTGGGGTCTCCCCCTACGAGCAGTACTTC,CASSLSGVSPYEQYF
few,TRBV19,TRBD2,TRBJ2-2,TGTGCCAGCAGGACTAGCGGGAGGGGCGGGGAGCTGTTTTTT,CASRTSGRGGELFF
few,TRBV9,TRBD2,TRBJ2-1,TGTGCCAGCAGCGTAAGCGGGAGCCCCTACAATGAGCAGTTCTTC,CASSVSGSPYNEQFF
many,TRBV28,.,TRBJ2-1,TGTGCCAGCAGTCCCCCGGCCCGGCGCAATGAGCAGTTCTTC,CASSPPARRNEQFF
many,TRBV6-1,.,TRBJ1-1,TGTGCCAGCAGTGAACCCTTTATCACTGAAGCTTTCTTT,CASSEPFITEAFF
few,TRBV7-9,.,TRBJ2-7,TGTGCCAGCAGCTTAGGAGGATCTCGGTACGGGCAGTACTTC,CASSLGGSRYGQYF
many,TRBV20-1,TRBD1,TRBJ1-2,TGCAGTGCCGACGATCCGGGACAGGGGAACTATGGCTACACCTTC,CSADDPGQGNYGYTF
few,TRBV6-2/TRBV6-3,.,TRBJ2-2,TGTGCCAGCATAAGGAGGATGAACACCGGGGAGCTGTTTTTT,CASIRRMNTGELFF
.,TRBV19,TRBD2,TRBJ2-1,TGTGCCAGTACGGGGGGCTTATTAGGCGGAGGGACTAGCGGGAGCAATGAGCAGTTCTTC,CASTGGLLGGGTSGSNEQFF
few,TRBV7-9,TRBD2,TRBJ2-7,TGTGCCAGCAGCCCGAGCGGGAGGGACCCCTACGAGCAGTACTTC,CASSPSGRDPYEQYF
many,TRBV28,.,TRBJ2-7,TGTGCCAGCAGTCGTAACTCGCCCTCCTACGAGCAGTACTTC,CASSRNSPSYEQYF
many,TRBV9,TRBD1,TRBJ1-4,TGTGCCAGCAGCGCGGGACAGTTAACTAATGAAAAACTGTTTTTT,CASSAGQLTNEKLFF
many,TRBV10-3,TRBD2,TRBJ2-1,TGTGCCATCAGTGAGTCGAAGATAGCGGGAGTGGAGATCAATGAGCAGTTCTTC,CAISESKIAGVEINEQFF
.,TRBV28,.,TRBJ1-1,TGTGCCAGCGGTCACTTCATCACTGAAGCTTTCTTT,CASGHFITEAFF
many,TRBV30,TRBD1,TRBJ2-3,TGTGCCTGGAGTGTGGGACAGGGGGCAGGAGATACGCAGTATTTT,CAWSVGQGAGDTQYF
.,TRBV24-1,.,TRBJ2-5,TGTGCCACCAGTGGATGGGACGGTCAAGAGACCCAGTACTTC,CATSGWDGQETQYF
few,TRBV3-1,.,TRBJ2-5,TGTGCCAGCAGCCAAGGGTGGCAGGGTGGGTACCAAGAGACCCAGTACTTC,CASSQGWQGGYQETQYF
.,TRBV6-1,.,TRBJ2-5,TGTGCCAGCAGGGGTACGGGCGGTTTGTACCAAGAGACCCAGTACTTC,CASRGTGGLYQETQYF
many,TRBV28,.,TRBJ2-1,TGTGCCAGCAAAGCGTCGACCTACAATGAGCAGTTCTTC,CASKASTYNEQFF
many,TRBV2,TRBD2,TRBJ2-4,TGTGCCAGCAGTAGTAGCGGGAGGCGGAACATTCAGTACTTC,CASSSSGRRNIQYF
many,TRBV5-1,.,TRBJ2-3,TGCGCCACCCGAGTAGAGGGCACAGATACGCAGTATTTT,CATRVEGTDTQYF
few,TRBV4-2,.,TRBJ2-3,TGTGCCAGCAGCCAAGAGGGGTTGGCGGCCCCCGCTAGCAGCACAGATACGCAGTATTTT,CASSQEGLAAPASSTDTQYF
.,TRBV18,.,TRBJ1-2,TGTGCCAGCTCACCACTTGAGAGGGGAAGAGGAGGAGGCTACACCTTC,CASSPLERGRGGGYTF